This TCR beta chain was retrieved from a study of T cells in Graves' hyperthyroidism and ophthalmopathy. General study findings and limits: Ophthalmopathy was separated from stable hyperthyroidism by a 13 V-J model. Blood also carried most thyroid clonotypes expanded above 0.001.

CDR1 is DFQATT and CDR2 is SNEGSKA in the germline V gene (reference sequence). V was trimmed by 6 bases and J by 5 bases, leaving 13 bases between them. CDR3 length: 12 residues. A remark on this clonotype: Its antigen is unknown.

Amplification yielded TCR beta CDR3 regions, with RNA transcripts as the source. HTBI primers were used for first-round RT-PCR of the TCR CDR3. Each CDR3 protein gets one entry after TCRdb re-called the multiplex PCR reads with MiXCR. The data hold 500,000 to 650,000 distinct CDR3 sequences, with roughly 18% observed a single time. Duration under 3 months, a NOSPECS grade of at least 4, and a Clinical Activity Score of at least 3 characterized the ophthalmopathy patients. The sequence derives from a woman aged 18-29 years with Graves' ophthalmopathy. The V and J genes are TRBV20-1 and TRBJ1-1, with D maybe TRBD1 (5 bases). Sequencing was carried out using blood. As DNA, the CDR3 is TGCAGTGCCCGTCTGGGGGAAACTGAAGCTTTCTTT. Its translation is CSARLGETEAFF.